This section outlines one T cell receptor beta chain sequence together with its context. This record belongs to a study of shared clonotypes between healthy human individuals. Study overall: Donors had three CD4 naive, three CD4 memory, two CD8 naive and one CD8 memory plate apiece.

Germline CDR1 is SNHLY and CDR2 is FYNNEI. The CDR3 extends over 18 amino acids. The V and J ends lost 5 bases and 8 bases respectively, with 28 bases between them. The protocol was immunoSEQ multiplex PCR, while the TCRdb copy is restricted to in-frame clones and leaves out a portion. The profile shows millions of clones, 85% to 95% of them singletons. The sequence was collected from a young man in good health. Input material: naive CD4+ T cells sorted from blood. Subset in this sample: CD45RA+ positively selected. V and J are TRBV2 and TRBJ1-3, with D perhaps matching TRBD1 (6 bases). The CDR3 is CASSTFGTLGFLGHTIYF. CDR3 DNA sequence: TGTGCCAGCAGTACTTTTGGGACACTGGGGTTCCTCGGCCACACCATATATTTT.